This passage covers 7 T cell receptor beta chains from one sample sequenced in a study of shared clonotypes between healthy human individuals. Sequencing was performed with immunoSEQ multiplex PCR; in TCRdb, only in-frame clones are kept and a portion is missing. Of hundreds of thousands of clones in the sample, about three quarters were seen once. Sequences were obtained from memory CD4+ T cells sorted from blood. The subset denotes: CD45RA-negative fraction. These TCRs come from a woman aged 25 to 39 in good health.

The CDR3 DNA sequence: TGTGCCAGCAGTGGGGACAGGGATTCGCGGAACACTGAAGCTTTCTTT. This encodes CASSGDRDSRNTEAFF. The chain employs TRBV2 and TRBJ1-1, with 9 positions matching TRBD1. The CDR3 has 16 amino acids. Germline V CDR1 and CDR2: SNHLY, FYNNEI. Unmatched junction bases numbered 7, after V lost 4 bases and J lost 1 base. Full variable domain (remainder filled in from reference TRBV2 and TRBJ1-1): EPEVTQTPSHQVTQMGQEVILRCVPISNHLYFYWYRQILGQKVEFLVSFYNNEISEKSEIFDDQFSVERPDGSNFTLKIRSTKLEDSAMYFCASSGDRDSRNTEAFFGQGTRLTVV.

The chain employs TRBV5-1 and TRBJ2-1, with TRBD2 matching 7 bases. The germline gives CDR1 SGHRS, CDR2 YFSETQ. The CDR3 has 15 amino acids. J gave up 7 bases and V 2 bases, and 9 bases lay outside the gene matches. This CDR3 is CASSFGAGRMNEQFF. The CDR3 DNA sequence: TGCGCCAGCAGCTTTGGAGCGGGAAGAATGAATGAGCAGTTCTTC.

This chain links TRBV27 with TRBJ2-3, with D possibly matching TRBD2 (5 bases). This CDR3 contains 13 residues. Per the germline V gene, CDR1 is MNHEY and CDR2 is SMNVEV (reference sequence). Trimming left V 6 bases short and J 2 bases short, with 9 bases between. CDR3 DNA sequence: TGTGCCAGCAGCCGCGGGCACACAGATACGCAGTATTTT. Amino acid sequence: CASSRGHTDTQYF.

This clone was picked up one time. This sample includes further DNA sequences coding for the same CDR3. This chain connects TRBV28 to TRBJ1-2, with D perhaps matching TRBD1 (5 bases). Per the germline V gene, CDR1 is MDHEN and CDR2 is SYDVKM. The CDR3 runs 13 residues. V gave up 3 bases and J gave up 2 bases, with 7 bases separating them. CDR3 amino acids: CASSLQGNYGYTF. CDR3 coding DNA: TGTGCCAGCAGTTTGCAGGGAAACTATGGCTACACCTTC.

This sequence joins TRBV28 and TRBJ2-1; D is possibly TRBD1 (6 bases). CDR1 is MDHEN and CDR2 is SYDVKM in the germline V gene. The V and J ends lost 1 base and 2 bases respectively, with 12 bases between them. The CDR3 length is 16 residues. The CDR3 DNA is TGTGCCAGCAGTTTATTTGACAGGTTGACCTACAATGAGCAGTTCTTC. Translated: CASSLFDRLTYNEQFF.

The chain is built from TRBV27 and TRBJ1-5, with 7 bases aligning to TRBD1. Germline V lookup: CDR1 MNHEY, CDR2 SMNVEV (reference sequence). The junction had 10 bases not matched to a gene; V was cut back by 5 bases and J by 6 bases. The CDR3 runs to 15 residues. For the CDR3, the DNA is TGTGCCAGCAGTGTCAGACAGGGTGAAGGTCAGCCCCAGCATTTT. This gives the protein CASSVRQGEGQPQHF.

The chain has TRBV7-8 and TRBJ2-1; 8 bases are shared with TRBD2. The CDR3 runs to 16 residues. Unmatched junction bases numbered 16, after V lost 5 bases and J lost 10 bases. CDR1 is SGHVS, CDR2 FQNEAQ, per germline. CDR3 nucleotide sequence: TGTGCCAGCAGCGGCAGGACTAGCCCCACGAATAAGGAGCAGTTCTTC. This translates into CASSGRTSPTNKEQFF.